The T cell receptor beta chain described here comes from a study of cytomegalovirus exposure and HLA in healthy donors. Study background: The same platform as the roughly 670 first-cohort repertoires was used for the 90 to 150 validation repertoires, a later analysis reported.

As to this clone: Its matching antigen is unknown.

The CDR3 runs to 13 residues. The V gene's germline CDR1 is SGHVS and CDR2 FQNEAQ. V lost 5 bases to trimming and J lost 7 bases; unmatched junction nucleotides: 2. Findings and limits, study-wide: Through in vitro validation, a few CMV-associated chains were shown to be specific for CMV antigens. According to a subsequent analysis, TCR clusters from the first cohort were inclined to appear together in the 120 validation repertoires.

Measured with immunoSEQ multiplex PCR; TCRdb has only the in-frame clones, and not every one. The sample has under 200,000 clones; approximately 96% are singletons. The study drew the donors from its 120-subject validation cohort, separate from the roughly 710-subject first cohort. This chain joins TRBV7-8 and TRBJ1-6; 7 positions match TRBD1. What was sequenced was PBMCs. This TCR was sampled from a woman aged 18-30 years in good health and CMV-seronegative. The CDR3 sequence is CASSPGGNSPLHF. CDR3 nucleotides: TGTGCCAGCAGCCCAGGGGGGAATTCACCCCTCCACTTT.